The rows below give T cell receptor beta chains drawn from one sample of a study of resident and recirculating memory T cells in vitiligo. Sequencing was performed with immunoSEQ multiplex PCR; in TCRdb, only in-frame clones are kept and a portion is missing. Of 65,000 to 80,000 clones in the sample, roughly nine tenths were seen once. The sequencing sample was made of blood. The receptors shown here come from a male donor with vitiligo. Both conserved end residues are part of each CDR3. Fields, in order: CDR3 protein, CDR3 DNA, V gene, J gene, clone size, D gene. D genes are given only for firm matches. Only some rows state a clone size, as once, few, many or a class for expanded clones.

CDR3 protein: CASSLYNRGYGYTF
CDR3 DNA: TGCGCCAGCAGCTTGTATAATCGGGGCTATGGCTACACCTTC
V gene: TRBV5-1
J gene: TRBJ1-2
clone size: NA
D gene: NA

CDR3 protein: CASSWRQGIAGELFF
CDR3 DNA: TGTGCCAGCAGCTGGCGTCAGGGGATCGCCGGGGAGCTGTTTTTT
V gene: TRBV5-6
J gene: TRBJ2-2
clone size: NA
D gene: NA

CDR3 protein: CASSLTIYEQYF
CDR3 DNA: TGTGCCAGCAGCCTCACTATATACGAGCAGTACTTC
V gene: TRBV2
J gene: TRBJ2-7
clone size: NA
D gene: NA

CDR3 protein: CASSGVGRGGKGANVLTF
CDR3 DNA: TGTGCCAGCAGTGGGGTGGGGCGGGGAGGTAAAGGGGCCAACGTCCTGACTTTC
V gene: TRBV25-1
J gene: TRBJ2-6
clone size: NA
D gene: NA

CDR3 protein: CASSLGQLYGYTF
CDR3 DNA: TGTGCCAGCAGCTTAGGACAGTTGTATGGCTACACCTTC
V gene: TRBV7-2
J gene: TRBJ1-2
clone size: NA
D gene: NA

CDR3 protein: CASRGGSGGLADNEQFF
CDR3 DNA: TGTGCCAGCAGGGGGGGTTCGGGGGGACTAGCGGACAATGAGCAGTTCTTC
V gene: TRBV2
J gene: TRBJ2-1
clone size: NA
D gene: TRBD2

CDR3 protein: CASSYSTGPGSPLHF
CDR3 DNA: TGTGCCAGCAGTTACTCGACAGGCCCTGGTTCACCCCTCCACTTT
V gene: TRBV6-5
J gene: TRBJ1-6
clone size: NA
D gene: NA

CDR3 protein: CASSFPGQSSYNEQFF
CDR3 DNA: TGTGCCAGCAGTTTCCCGGGACAGAGCTCCTACAATGAGCAGTTCTTC
V gene: TRBV28
J gene: TRBJ2-1
clone size: NA
D gene: TRBD1

CDR3 protein: CASSLSSYNEQFF
CDR3 DNA: TGTGCCAGCAGTCTGAGCTCCTACAATGAGCAGTTCTTC
V gene: TRBV6-5
J gene: TRBJ2-1
clone size: NA
D gene: NA

CDR3 protein: CASSPTGAGSYNEQFF
CDR3 DNA: TGTGCCAGCAGCCCTACGGGAGCTGGATCCTACAATGAGCAGTTCTTC
V gene: TRBV9
J gene: TRBJ2-1
clone size: NA
D gene: NA

CDR3 protein: CASSLTATNEKLFF
CDR3 DNA: TGCGCCAGCAGCTTGACAGCAACTAATGAAAAACTGTTTTTT
V gene: TRBV5-1
J gene: TRBJ1-4
clone size: NA
D gene: NA

CDR3 protein: CASALAGWADTQYF
CDR3 DNA: TGTGCCAGTGCTCTAGCGGGATGGGCAGATACGCAGTATTTT
V gene: TRBV19
J gene: TRBJ2-3
clone size: NA
D gene: TRBD2

CDR3 protein: CASRGAQGSYTEAFF
CDR3 DNA: TGTGCCAGCAGGGGAGCTCAGGGGTCCTACACTGAAGCTTTCTTT
V gene: TRBV6-5
J gene: TRBJ1-1
clone size: NA
D gene: NA

CDR3 protein: CASSFGVLGEQYF
CDR3 DNA: TGTGCCAGCAGTTTCGGGGTATTGGGAGAGCAGTACTTC
V gene: TRBV28
J gene: TRBJ2-7
clone size: once
D gene: NA

CDR3 protein: CASSTRQGRGWYGYTF
CDR3 DNA: TGTGCCAGTAGTACAAGACAGGGACGGGGATGGTATGGCTACACCTTC
V gene: TRBV19
J gene: TRBJ1-2
clone size: NA
D gene: TRBD1

CDR3 protein: CASSYSPVTDTQYF
CDR3 DNA: TGTGCCAGCAGTTACTCTCCAGTCACAGATACGCAGTATTTT
V gene: TRBV6-5
J gene: TRBJ2-3
clone size: NA
D gene: NA

CDR3 protein: CAWSRLRGGRRNEQFF
CDR3 DNA: TGTGCCTGGAGCCGCCTCCGGGGCGGGAGGCGAAATGAGCAGTTCTTC
V gene: TRBV30
J gene: TRBJ2-1
clone size: NA
D gene: TRBD2

CDR3 protein: CASSGTSIPYEQYF
CDR3 DNA: TGTGCCAGTTCCGGGACTTCAATCCCCTACGAGCAGTACTTC
V gene: TRBV19
J gene: TRBJ2-7
clone size: NA
D gene: NA

CDR3 protein: CASSMTGLAGAGELFF
CDR3 DNA: TGCGCCAGCAGTATGACGGGACTAGCGGGAGCCGGGGAGCTGTTTTTT
V gene: TRBV10-2
J gene: TRBJ2-2
clone size: NA
D gene: TRBD2

CDR3 protein: CASSLPIGGGVYGYTF
CDR3 DNA: TGTGCCAGCAGTCTACCCATTGGGGGGGGAGTCTATGGCTACACCTTC
V gene: TRBV28
J gene: TRBJ1-2
clone size: NA
D gene: NA

CDR3 protein: CASRGVGLRGGDYEQYF
CDR3 DNA: TGTGCCAGCAGGGGAGTGGGACTTCGGGGGGGGGACTACGAGCAGTACTTC
V gene: TRBV28
J gene: TRBJ2-7
clone size: NA
D gene: TRBD2

CDR3 protein: CASSLEGAGVSVDEQFF
CDR3 DNA: TGTGCCAGCAGCTTAGAGGGAGCGGGAGTATCGGTGGATGAGCAGTTCTTC
V gene: TRBV7-9
J gene: TRBJ2-1
clone size: NA
D gene: TRBD2

CDR3 protein: CAIRPAQSPPGDYTF
CDR3 DNA: TGTGCCATCAGACCTGCCCAGTCCCCCCCCGGGGACTACACCTTC
V gene: TRBV10-3
J gene: TRBJ1-2
clone size: NA
D gene: NA

CDR3 protein: CASCLAGVNTGELFF
CDR3 DNA: TGCGCCAGCTGTCTAGCGGGAGTGAACACCGGGGAGCTGTTTTTT
V gene: TRBV4-1
J gene: TRBJ2-2
clone size: NA
D gene: TRBD2

CDR3 protein: CASPGGGTSGPTYEQYF
CDR3 DNA: TGTGCCAGCCCCGGGGGGGGGACCAGCGGACCTACCTACGAGCAGTACTTC
V gene: TRBV27
J gene: TRBJ2-7
clone size: NA
D gene: TRBD2

CDR3 protein: CASGQKSSNQPQHF
CDR3 DNA: TGTGCCAGCGGACAGAAAAGTAGCAATCAGCCCCAGCATTTT
V gene: TRBV10-3
J gene: TRBJ1-5
clone size: NA
D gene: NA

CDR3 protein: CASSQGPGADTIYF
CDR3 DNA: TGCGCCAGCAGCCAAGGTCCGGGTGCAGACACCATATATTTT
V gene: TRBV4-3
J gene: TRBJ1-3
clone size: NA
D gene: NA

CDR3 protein: CASSLNQGPQPQHF
CDR3 DNA: TGTGCCAGCAGCTTAAATCAGGGGCCTCAGCCCCAGCATTTT
V gene: TRBV7-3
J gene: TRBJ1-5
clone size: NA
D gene: NA

CDR3 protein: CASSLAGAGANVLTF
CDR3 DNA: TGTGCCAGCAGCTTGGCGGGGGCTGGGGCCAACGTCCTGACTTTC
V gene: TRBV5-4
J gene: TRBJ2-6
clone size: NA
D gene: NA

CDR3 protein: CASSYRSPYYNEQFF
CDR3 DNA: TGTGCCAGCAGTTACCGGAGCCCCTACTACAATGAGCAGTTCTTC
V gene: TRBV6-5
J gene: TRBJ2-1
clone size: NA
D gene: NA

CDR3 protein: CASSQQGLEGNYGYTF
CDR3 DNA: TGCGCCAGCAGCCAGCAGGGACTTGAGGGGAACTATGGCTACACCTTC
V gene: TRBV4-3
J gene: TRBJ1-2
clone size: NA
D gene: NA

CDR3 protein: CASSLGQALGRDTQYF
CDR3 DNA: TGTGCCAGCAGCTTAGGGCAGGCCCTGGGCAGGGATACGCAGTATTTT
V gene: TRBV11-3
J gene: TRBJ2-3
clone size: NA
D gene: NA